This TCR beta chain was identified in a study of T cell responses to AZD1222 COVID-19 vaccine. The study, taken as a whole, reports: CD4 TCRs associated with vaccination spanned spike, dominating at 160-218 and 743-854. Females made up more of the donors, who were largely white British, and clonal diversity may have come out too low.

In regard to this clone: Its antigen is as yet unknown.

V lost 7 bases and J lost 3; bases outside the gene matches: 7. This CDR3 spans 17 amino acids. Germline-derived CDR1 and CDR2 are MNHEY and SMNVEV (reference sequence). Here immunoSEQ multiplex PCR was the method, and the copy in TCRdb shows in-frame clones only, minus some. The sample lists around 140,000 clones; around 92% were seen once. This chain links TRBV27 with TRBJ2-2, with 14 bases that match TRBD2. The origin of this receptor is an adult who received the AZD1222 COVID-19 vaccine. The material sequenced was peripheral blood, taken 28 days after the second AZD1222 dose. CDR3 residues: CASTPGLAGEYTGELFF. As DNA, the CDR3 is TGTGCCAGCACCCCGGGACTAGCGGGAGAGTACACCGGGGAGCTGTTTTTT.